These 11 T cell receptor beta chains were all obtained from the same sample, sequenced in a study of CD8 T cells in Susac syndrome. RNA amounts of roughly 0.45 to 1 ug underwent reverse transcription with random hexamers. TCRdb reanalysed the immunoSEQ multiplex PCR reads using MiXCR and keeps one entry per CDR3 protein. The table lists 150,000 or so distinct CDR3 sequences, 85% to 95% of them singletons. The sequencing input was CD4+ T cells from PBMCs. The receptors come from a human donor with Susac syndrome.

The rearrangement uses TRBV6-4 and TRBJ1-1; TRBD1 matches at 7 bases. This CDR3 region has 15 residues. CDR1 is MRHNA, CDR2 SNTAGT, per germline. V dropped 4 bases and J dropped 0; count of bases not matched to a gene: 5. DNA of the CDR3: TGTGCCAGCAGTGTCACCGGGACAGTGAACACTGAAGCTTTCTTT. Translating it yields CASSVTGTVNTEAFF.

The genes are TRBV5-4 and TRBJ1-2; possibly TRBD1 for D (6 bases). V was cut by 5 bases and J by 3 bases, with 17 bases left in between. The CDR3 sequence is 15 residues long. Germline loops: CDR1 SGHNT, CDR2 YYREEE (reference sequence). In DNA, the CDR3 is TGTGCCAGCAGGCCGACAGGAGCCCTTGACTATGGCTACACCTTC. It translates to CASRPTGALDYGYTF.

This clonotype is a singleton in its sample. This chain uses TRBV7-9 with TRBJ2-5, with 9 bases fitting TRBD1. V dropped 5 bases and J dropped 2; count of bases not matched to a gene: 3. CDR3 size: 14 residues. Germline assignment: CDR1 SEHNR and CDR2 FQNEAQ (reference sequence). This chain's CDR3 is CASSQTGGQETQYF. CDR3 in DNA: TGTGCCAGCAGCCAGACAGGGGGACAAGAGACCCAGTACTTC.

This chain uses TRBV6-2 or TRBV6-3 with TRBJ1-6, with D unresolved. CDR1 and CDR2 from the germline V gene are MNHEY and SVGEGT. V lost 0 bases and J lost 10, with 10 bases in between. CDR3 length equals 14 residues. CDR3 in DNA: TGTGCCAGCAGTTACTCGGAGCTAGGGTCACCCCTCCACTTT. Translating it yields CASSYSELGSPLHF.

The chain uses TRBV12-3 or TRBV12-4 and TRBJ1-6; D unresolved. Trimming took off 0 bases at V and 7 bases at J, with 7 bases between the two ends. The CDR3 runs to 14 residues. The CDR3 DNA reads TGTGCCAGCAGTTTAGCAGCAGAAAATTCACCCCTCCACTTT. The encoded protein is CASSLAAENSPLHF.

V is TRBV5-4 and J is TRBJ2-5; 8 bases match TRBD2. V shed 4 bases and J 6 bases; nucleotides not matched to a gene: 11. The CDR3 runs 15 residues. The germline V gene has CDR1 SGHNT and CDR2 YYREEE (reference sequence). The CDR3 bases are TGTGCCAGCAGCCAGCGGGGGCCTCAGGAAAAGACCCAGTACTTC. Protein sequence: CASSQRGPQEKTQYF. Combining the CDR3 with reference TRBV5-4 and TRBJ2-5 gives the whole variable domain ETGVTQSPTHLIKTRGQQVTLRCSSQSGHNTVSWYQQALGQGPQFIFQYYREEENGRGNFPPRFSGLQFPNYSSELNVNALELDDSALYLCASSQRGPQEKTQYFGPGTRLLVL.

The rearrangement links TRBV12-3 or TRBV12-4 to TRBJ2-6; the D gene is possibly TRBD2 (6 bases). This CDR3 has 17 amino acids. V lost 7 bases and J lost 0, with 16 bases in between. CDR3 in DNA: TGTGCCAGCAAGTGGGGGGAAGGTATCTCTGGGGCCAACGTCCTGACTTTC. Translation gives CASKWGEGISGANVLTF.

The chain employs TRBV7-9 and TRBJ1-1, with D perhaps matching TRBD1 (5 bases). The CDR3 extends over 16 amino acids. Germline CDR1 reads SEHNR; CDR2 reads FQNEAQ (reference sequence). With 3 bases removed from V and 5 bases from J, the gap between germline ends came to 19 bases. DNA for the CDR3: TGTGCCAGCAGCTTTCGCCGGCAGGGTGTTGGTACTGAAGCTTTCTTT. It codes for CASSFRRQGVGTEAFF.

The genes are TRBV29-1 and TRBJ2-7, with D maybe TRBD2 (6 bases). With 6 bases removed from V and 0 bases from J, the gap between germline ends came to 15 bases. The CDR3 runs to 14 residues. The germline CDR1 and CDR2 sequences are SQVTM and ANQGSEA. The CDR3 sequence: CSVSWRGYSYEQYF. CDR3 nucleotide sequence: TGCAGCGTCTCATGGCGGGGATACTCCTACGAGCAGTACTTC.

This chain connects TRBV5-4 to TRBJ2-3, with D uncertain. CDR1 and CDR2 from the germline V gene are SGHNT and YYREEE (reference sequence). Trimming took 2 bases from V and 2 from J, leaving 9 bases between them. The CDR3 is made up of 14 amino acids. The CDR3 DNA follows: TGTGCCAGCAGCTTCTCTGGAAACACAGATACGCAGTATTTT. Its translation is CASSFSGNTDTQYF.

The chain joins TRBV4-2 to TRBJ2-5; 7 nucleotides align to TRBD1. Germline trimming cut 1 base from V and 4 bases from J; bases unmatched to any gene: 6. The CDR3 runs 15 residues. Germline CDR1 reads LGHNA; CDR2 reads YNFKEQ. The CDR3 DNA reads TGTGCCAGCAGCCAAGGTGACAGGGCGAGAGAGACCCAGTACTTC. Encoded protein: CASSQGDRARETQYF.